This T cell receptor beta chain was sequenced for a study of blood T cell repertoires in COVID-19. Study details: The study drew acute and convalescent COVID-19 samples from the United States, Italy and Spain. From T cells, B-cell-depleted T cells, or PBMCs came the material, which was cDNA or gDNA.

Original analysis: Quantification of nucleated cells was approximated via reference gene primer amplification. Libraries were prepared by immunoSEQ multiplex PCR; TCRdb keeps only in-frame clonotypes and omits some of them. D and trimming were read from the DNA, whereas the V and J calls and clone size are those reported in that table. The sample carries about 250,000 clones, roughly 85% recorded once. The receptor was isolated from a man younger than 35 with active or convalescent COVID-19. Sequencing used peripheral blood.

For the CDR3, the DNA is TGTGCCAGCAGTTTTGAGCGGCAAGAGACCCAGTACTTC. It yields the protein CASSFERQETQYF. The rearrangement joins TRBV28 to TRBJ2-5, with D possibly TRBD2 on 5 matching bases. Per the germline V gene, CDR1 is MDHEN and CDR2 is SYDVKM. The CDR3 loop spans 13 amino acids. Between the trimmed V and J ends, which lost 3 bases and 2 bases, there was a span of 7 bases.